These 31 T cell receptor beta chains were sequenced from one sample in a study of T cells in Graves' hyperthyroidism and ophthalmopathy. There were TCR beta CDR3 regions amplified from RNA transcripts. When the TCR CDR3 underwent first-round RT-PCR, the HTBI primer set was used. TCRdb used MiXCR to reprocess the multiplex PCR reads, holding one entry per CDR3 protein. Among some 490,000 distinct CDR3 sequences listed, about 22% were seen once. What was sequenced was blood. These receptors all stem from a woman between 65 and 79 years old with Graves' ophthalmopathy.

The CDR3 is CASSFSGTGGYGYTF. CDR3 nucleotide sequence: TGTGCCAGCAGCTTCTCCGGGACAGGGGGCTATGGCTACACCTTC. The chain employs TRBV11-2 and TRBJ1-2, with 11 positions matching TRBD1. J lost 4 bases, V lost 3 bases, and 4 bases had no gene match. The CDR3 extends over 15 amino acids. Germline CDR1 reads SGHAT; CDR2 reads FQNNGV. Using reference TRBV11-2 and TRBJ1-2 for the parts outside the CDR3, the full variable domain is EAGVAQSPRYKIIEKRQSVAFWCNPISGHATLYWYQQILGQGPKLLIQFQNNGVVDDSQLPKDRFSAERLKGVDSTLKIQPAKLEDSAVYLCASSFSGTGGYGYTFGSGTRLTVV.

The gene calls are TRBV27 and TRBJ1-6, with 10 bases fitting TRBD1. Trimming at V came to 5 bases and at J to 8 bases, leaving 15 bases not matched to a gene. Germline V gene sequence: CDR1 MNHEY, CDR2 SMNVEV (reference sequence). This CDR3 is built from 18 residues. The CDR3 is CASSTVPGQGFRHSPLHF. In DNA, the CDR3 is TGTGCCAGCAGTACTGTGCCGGGACAGGGGTTTCGGCATTCACCCCTCCACTTT.

Concerning this clonotype itself: A read error is possible here, since a much larger clone lies one base away. The chain couples TRBV2 to TRBJ2-7; 7 bases match TRBD1. In germline, CDR1 is SNHLY, CDR2 FYNNEI. V was clipped by 11 bases and J by 6 bases; unmatched bases: 16. The CDR3 loop spans 14 amino acids. The CDR3 nucleotides are TGTGCCGGCGTTATAAGACAGGGTCTCGGCGAGCAGTACTTC. It encodes CAGVIRQGLGEQYF.

Many counts were recorded for this clonotype. The J gene is TRBJ2-1, the V gene TRBV20-1; D might be TRBD2 (5 bases). V lost 3 bases and J 7 bases, leaving 7 bases between the germline ends. CDR1 is DFQATT and CDR2 is SNEGSKA in the germline V gene (reference sequence). The CDR3 sequence is 11 residues long. CDR3 protein: CSASPGNEQFF. The CDR3 nucleotides are TGCAGTGCTAGTCCGGGGAATGAGCAGTTCTTC.

This clonotype was picked up a small number of times. V usage is TRBV7-2 and J usage is TRBJ2-2; 8 bases agree with TRBD2. The trim removed 5 bases at V and 7 bases at J, leaving 9 bases unmatched. The CDR3 runs to 15 residues. The germline V gene encodes CDR1 SGHTA and CDR2 FQGNSA. The CDR3 coding sequence is TGTGCCAGCAGCCCGAGCGGGAGTAGCAGCGGGGAGCTGTTTTTT. Translated: CASSPSGSSSGELFF.

This clonotype was counted between two and nine times. The chain uses TRBV19 and TRBJ2-5; no definite D call. From germline, CDR1 is LNHDA and CDR2 SQIVND (reference sequence). V lost 4 bases and J 5 bases, leaving 17 bases between the germline ends. This CDR3 region has 15 residues. CDR3 in DNA: TGTGCCAGTAGTAGGGGAATAGGTGAATGGGAGACCCAGTACTTC. This translates into CASSRGIGEWETQYF.

This clonotype was seen ten or more times. V gene TRBV28 combines with J gene TRBJ2-1, with 7 bases aligning to TRBD2. The CDR3 has 14 residues. Germline V gene sequence: CDR1 MDHEN, CDR2 SYDVKM. J was trimmed by 1 base and V by 7 bases; bases with no gene match: 4. The CDR3 sequence: CASTPAGSYNEQFF. CDR3 coding DNA: TGTGCCAGCACGCCAGCGGGATCCTACAATGAGCAGTTCTTC.

This clonotype was seen a few times. The gene calls are TRBV5-5 and TRBJ1-2; possibly TRBD1 for D (6 bases). The CDR3 has 13 residues. V lost 2 bases, J lost 6 bases, and 11 bases lay in between. Germline CDR1 is SGHKS and CDR2 is YYEKEE (reference sequence). For the CDR3, the DNA is TGTGCCAGCAGCTTCCCCAGGGGAGATGGCTACACCTTC. This encodes CASSFPRGDGYTF.

The rearrangement joins TRBV6-5 to TRBJ2-6; tentatively, D is TRBD1 (5 bases). V lost 1 base to trimming and J lost 1 base, with 11 bases between them. There are 17 residues in the CDR3. Looked up from germline, CDR1 is MNHEY and CDR2 is SVGAGI. CDR3 DNA: TGTGCCAGCAGTTACTATCAGGGTTTATCTGGGGCCAACGTCCTGACTTTC. Protein sequence: CASSYYQGLSGANVLTF.

The table lists this clonotype with a few counts. V is TRBV2 and J is TRBJ1-2, with D unclear. Germline V gene lookup returns CDR1 SNHLY and CDR2 FYNNEI. The CDR3 consists of 12 residues. The ends were cut back, 6 bases at V and 5 bases at J, with 10 bases in the middle. CDR3 region: CASRPTSYGYTF. The CDR3 DNA reads as TGTGCCAGCAGGCCCACAAGTTATGGCTACACCTTC.

The chain has TRBV6-1 and TRBJ2-5; D may be TRBD1 (6 bases). Germline V gene sequence: CDR1 MNHNS, CDR2 SASEGT. Deletions cut 8 bases from V and 2 bases from J, with 12 bases between. The CDR3 totals 13 residues. CDR3 sequence reads: CASVAGAQETQYF. The CDR3, as DNA: TGTGCCAGCGTCGCAGGGGCGCAAGAGACCCAGTACTTC.

V is TRBV3-1 and J is TRBJ2-3, with TRBD2 matching over 10 bases. The J segment lost 7 bases and the V segment lost 4 bases, leaving 17 bases of the junction unmatched. Germline values: CDR1 LGHDT, CDR2 YNNKEL (reference sequence). CDR3 length equals 18 residues. This chain's CDR3 is CASSPTSGNLPPLNTQYF. In nucleotides, the CDR3 is TGTGCCAGCAGCCCTACTAGCGGGAATCTACCACCCCTCAATACGCAGTATTTT.

This clonotype is classed as large. This chain joins TRBV28 and TRBJ2-5; a possible D gene is TRBD2 (6 bases). The CDR3 length is 14 residues. The germline V gene has CDR1 MDHEN and CDR2 SYDVKM. The V gene lost 4 bases and the J gene lost 3 bases, with 12 bases spanning the gap. This chain's CDR3 is CASSSLGLEETQYF. CDR3 coding DNA: TGTGCCAGCAGTTCCCTGGGACTCGAAGAGACCCAGTACTTC.

The CDR3 is CASSDRGIEGYTF. CDR3 nucleotide sequence: TGTGCCAGTTCGGACAGGGGTATAGAGGGCTACACCTTC. The chain combines TRBV19 with TRBJ1-2, with 9 bases that match TRBD1. Germline V gene sequence: CDR1 LNHDA, CDR2 SQIVND (reference sequence). The CDR3 totals 13 residues. V gave up 8 bases and J gave up 8 bases; unmatched junction bases: 9.

This clonotype was seen only a few times. The chain employs TRBV5-1 and TRBJ2-2, with 13 bases matching TRBD2. Germline CDR1 is SGHRS and CDR2 is YFSETQ. This CDR3 region has 15 residues. With 6 bases clipped from V and 3 bases from J, the junction kept 2 bases outside the gene matches. The CDR3 sequence is CASIGTSGDTGELFF. In DNA, the CDR3 is TGCGCCAGCATAGGGACTAGCGGGGACACCGGGGAGCTGTTTTTT.

J is TRBJ2-1 and V is TRBV20-1, with TRBD2 matching 11 bases. After removal of 0 bases from V and 5 bases from J, the junction contained 6 bases not matched to a gene. There are 16 residues in the CDR3. CDR1 is DFQATT and CDR2 is SNEGSKA in the germline V gene (reference sequence). The DNA of the CDR3 is TGCAGTGCTAGAGATCAGGTACTAGCGGGAGACAATGAGCAGTTCTTC. Translated: CSARDQVLAGDNEQFF.

Notes on this clonotype: One base away lies a much larger clone, so this may be a sequencing read error. J is TRBJ2-1 and V is TRBV2, with TRBD2 as a possible D gene (5 bases). The V and J ends lost 2 bases and 5 bases respectively, with 16 bases between them. Germline values: CDR1 SNHLY, CDR2 FYNNEI. This CDR3 spans 16 amino acids. CDR3 loop: CASSERQLVAHNEQFF. DNA for the CDR3: TGTGCCAGCAGTGAAAGGCAACTAGTGGCTCACAATGAGCAGTTCTTC.

Concerning this clonotype itself: A much larger clone differs from this one at a single base, so this may be a read error. CDR3 in amino acids: CVSGRGGNTEAFF. The DNA for the CDR3 is TGTGTCAGCGGACGGGGCGGGAACACTGAAGCTTTCTTT. This chain connects TRBV2 to TRBJ1-1; D may be TRBD1 (5 bases). The CDR3 spans 13 residues. Germline assignment: CDR1 SNHLY and CDR2 FYNNEI.

There are a few counts of this clonotype. The chain has TRBV6-1 and TRBJ1-5, with a tentative D call TRBD1 (6 bases). Germline V gene data show CDR1 as MNHNS and CDR2 as SASEGT. Trimming stripped 6 bases from V and 2 bases from J, with 20 bases between. CDR3 length: 17 amino acids. This CDR3 is CASSRLRGALGNQPQHF. CDR3 nucleotide sequence: TGTGCCAGCAGCCGTCTGCGGGGGGCGCTTGGCAATCAGCCCCAGCATTTT.

This clonotype has a handful of counts. V usage is TRBV7-3 and J usage is TRBJ2-2, with D possibly TRBD2 on 6 matching bases. Trimming stripped 0 bases from V and 5 bases from J, with 13 bases between. This CDR3 contains 16 residues. Germline CDR1 and CDR2: SGHTA and FQGTGA. CDR3 nucleotide sequence: TGTGCCAGCAGCTTAACGGGGACTGGCGGGACCGGGGAGCTGTTTTTT. It is translated as CASSLTGTGGTGELFF.

The genes are TRBV5-6 and TRBJ2-3, with 7 nucleotides matching TRBD1. CDR1 and CDR2 from the germline V gene are SGHDT and YYEEEE. Losses at the gene ends were 3 bases for V and 0 bases for J; bases not matched to a gene: 10. The CDR3 is 17 amino acids. DNA for the CDR3: TGTGCCAGCAGCTGGTTGACAGGGACAACAAGCACAGATACGCAGTATTTT. This encodes CASSWLTGTTSTDTQYF. Complete variable domain (other parts from reference TRBV5-6 and TRBJ2-3): DAGVTQSPTHLIKTRGQQVTLRCSPKSGHDTVSWYQQALGQGPQFIFQYYEEEERQRGNFPDRFSGHQFPNYSSELNVNALLLGDSALYLCASSWLTGTTSTDTQYFGPGTRLTVL.

The chain combines TRBV12-3 or TRBV12-4 with TRBJ1-3, with a possible D match to TRBD1 (5 bases). V lost 5 bases, J lost 2 bases, and 10 bases lay in between. There are 14 residues in the CDR3. As DNA, the CDR3 is TGTGCCAGCAGTCGACAGATCGCTGGAAACACCATATATTTT. Encoded protein: CASSRQIAGNTIYF.

Regarding this clonotype: With a much larger clone just one base away, this may be a read error. The chain combines TRBV6-1 with TRBJ1-4; tentatively, D is TRBD1 (6 bases). The CDR3 consists of 15 residues. Germline V gene lookup returns CDR1 MNHNS and CDR2 SASEGT. DNA of the CDR3: TGTGCCAGCAGTGACAGGGGAAGAGCTAATGAAAAACTGTTGTTT. Protein: CASSDRGRANEKLLF.

This rearrangement joins TRBV5-1 to TRBJ2-3; TRBD2 aligns across 14 bases. The V gene end was trimmed by 6 bases and the J gene end by 6 bases; junction bases not matched to a gene: 3. CDR3 length equals 14 residues. Germline V gives CDR1 SGHRS, CDR2 YFSETQ. CDR3 region: CASTGLAGEDTQYF. The CDR3 DNA is TGCGCCAGCACGGGACTAGCGGGAGAGGATACGCAGTATTTT.

This clonotype has a handful of counts. This chain connects TRBV2 to TRBJ2-7; TRBD2 matches 10 bases. From germline, CDR1 is SNHLY and CDR2 FYNNEI. After removal of 2 bases from V and 5 bases from J, the junction contained 12 bases not matched to a gene. The CDR3 runs to 17 residues. CDR3 DNA: TGTGCCAGCAGTGAACCCCCCGGAGCGGGAGGGCCCAACGAGCAGTACTTC. Protein product: CASSEPPGAGGPNEQYF.

This clonotype turned up a few times. The rearrangement joins TRBV6-1 to TRBJ1-3; 7 bases line up with TRBD1. The germline gives CDR1 MNHNS, CDR2 SASEGT. The CDR3 is made up of 13 amino acids. With 5 bases clipped from V and 6 bases from J, the junction kept 4 bases outside the gene matches. The CDR3 loop is CASSLTGENTIYF. The CDR3 DNA reads as TGTGCCAGCAGTCTCACAGGGGAAAACACCATATATTTT.

As regards this clonotype: Sequence at one end of the junction differs from germline and may be a read error. The CDR3 is CACSVSWVSYEQYF. The CDR3 region has the DNA TGTGCCTGCAGCGTGAGCTGGGTTTCCTACGAGCAGTACTTC. V usage is TRBV9 and J usage is TRBJ2-7; D call uncertain. This CDR3 spans 14 amino acids. Germline CDR1 is SGDLS and CDR2 is YYNGEE.

The V and J genes are TRBV7-3 and TRBJ2-5; possibly TRBD2 for D (6 bases). The DNA end favors TRBJ2-1, so the J call may be wrong. CDR1 is SGHTA, CDR2 FQGTGA, per germline. The CDR3 has 13 amino acids. The CDR3 sequence: CASSSVGGETQFF. The CDR3 DNA reads as TGTGCCAGCAGCAGCGTCGGGGGAGAGACCCAGTTCTTC.

The CDR3 sequence: CASTDTSFTYEQYF. The DNA for the CDR3 is TGTGCCAGCACCGACACCAGTTTTACCTACGAGCAGTACTTC. This sequence joins TRBV6-1 and TRBJ2-7; D unclear. Germline-derived CDR1 and CDR2 are MNHNS and SASEGT. Deletions cut 7 bases from V and 2 bases from J, with 15 bases between. The CDR3 is 14 amino acids.

This clonotype was recorded many times. This chain uses TRBV12-3 or TRBV12-4 with TRBJ1-4; D unclear. V lost 4 bases, J lost 8 bases, and 11 bases lay in between. This CDR3 comprises 13 residues. The CDR3 coding sequence is TGTGCCAGCAGTTATTCCGGTTTGGAAAAACTGTTTTTT. Translating it yields CASSYSGLEKLFF.

The rearrangement links TRBV30 to TRBJ1-2; no clear D. The V end was cut by 0 bases, the J end by 4 bases, with 12 bases between. Per the germline V gene, CDR1 is GTSNPN and CDR2 is SVGIG (reference sequence). The CDR3 runs to 14 residues. CDR3 nucleotides: TGTGCCTGGAGTGTACGCGGGAGGCTCTATGGCTACACCTTC. Its protein is CAWSVRGRLYGYTF.